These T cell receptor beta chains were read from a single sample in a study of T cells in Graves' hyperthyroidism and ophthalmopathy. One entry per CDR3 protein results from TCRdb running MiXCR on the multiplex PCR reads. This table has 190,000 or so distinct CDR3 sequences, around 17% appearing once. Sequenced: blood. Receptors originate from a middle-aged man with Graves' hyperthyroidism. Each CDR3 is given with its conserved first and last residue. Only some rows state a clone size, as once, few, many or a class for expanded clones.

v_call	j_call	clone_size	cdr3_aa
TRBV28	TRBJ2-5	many	CASRGGQGRGETQYF
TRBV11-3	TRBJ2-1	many	CASSSTNRLAGVPSSYNEQFF
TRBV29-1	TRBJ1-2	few	CSVAGQGVYTF
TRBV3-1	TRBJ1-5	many	CASSQSPDSNQPQHF
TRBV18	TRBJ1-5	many	CASRHVGNNQPQHF
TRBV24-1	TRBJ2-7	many	CATSEQDSEQYF
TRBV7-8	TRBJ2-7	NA	CASTHPDRSYEQYF
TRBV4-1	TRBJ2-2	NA	CASSLTSGGSRAGELFF
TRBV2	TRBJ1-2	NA	CASSELGNYGYTF
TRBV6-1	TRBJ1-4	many	CASSPSQVLPPSDEKLFF